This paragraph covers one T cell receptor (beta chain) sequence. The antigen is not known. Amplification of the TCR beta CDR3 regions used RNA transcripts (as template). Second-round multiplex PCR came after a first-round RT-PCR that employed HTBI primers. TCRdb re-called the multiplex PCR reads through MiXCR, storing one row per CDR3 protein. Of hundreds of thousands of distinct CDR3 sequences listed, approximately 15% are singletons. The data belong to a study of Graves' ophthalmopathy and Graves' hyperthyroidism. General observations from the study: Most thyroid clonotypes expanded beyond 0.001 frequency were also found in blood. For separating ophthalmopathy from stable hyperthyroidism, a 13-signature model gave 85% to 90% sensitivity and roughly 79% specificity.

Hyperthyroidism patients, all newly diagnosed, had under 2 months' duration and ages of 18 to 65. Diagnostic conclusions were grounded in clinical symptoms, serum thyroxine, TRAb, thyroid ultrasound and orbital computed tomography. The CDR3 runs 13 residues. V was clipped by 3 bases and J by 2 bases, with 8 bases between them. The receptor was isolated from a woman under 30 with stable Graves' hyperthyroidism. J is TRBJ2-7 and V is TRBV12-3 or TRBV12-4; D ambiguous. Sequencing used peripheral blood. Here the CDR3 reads CASSFTSTYEQYF. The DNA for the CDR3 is TGTGCCAGCAGTTTTACATCTACCTACGAGCAGTACTTC.